The clone carrying this T cell receptor (beta chain) was recorded a few times. Its antigen is unknown. The read ends 3 residues before the CDR3 terminus; that terminus is restored from the germline J gene. Germline V gives CDR1 SGHTA, CDR2 FQGNSA. The CDR3 contains 15 residues. The data were obtained in a study of T cell clonality in common variable immunodeficiency. Study-level points and caveats: TCRbeta clonality was increased in CVID versus healthy controls. Fewer deletions and N-nucleotide insertions were reportedly seen in common variable immunodeficiency TCR beta sequences.

Data came from immunoSEQ multiplex PCR; TCRdb stores just in-frame clones and leaves some out. The sample was found to contain under 35,000 clones, and every one recurs. The sequence was collected from a human donor with common variable immunodeficiency. The V call is TRBV7-2, the J call TRBJ1-1; no definite D call. The sequenced sample was peripheral blood mononuclear cells. CDR3 bases read: TGTGCCAGCACCCCCCATAGGGCCGCCGACCAAGAA. Translated, it gives CASTPHRAADQE. The CDR3 in its entirety is CASTPHRAADQEAFF. Using reference TRBV7-2 and TRBJ1-1 for the parts outside the CDR3, the full variable domain is GAGVSQSPSNKVTEKGKDVELRCDPISGHTALYWYRQSLGQGLEFLIYFQGNSAPDKSGLPSDRFSAERTGGSVSTLTIQRTQQEDSAVYLCASTPHRAADQEAFFGQGTRLTVV.